This passage covers 15 T cell receptor beta chains from one sample sequenced in a study of blood T cells in healthy people across ages. PCR was performed a second time for roughly 7 to 12 cycles using a sample-barcoded 5' primer and a J-beta primer mix. TCRdb reprocessed the 5' RACE reads with MiXCR, giving one entry per CDR3 protein. The sample has under 2 million distinct CDR3 sequences; roughly 32% are singletons. The specimen sequenced was blood. These receptors were collected from a woman aged 30 to 39 in good health.

This clonotype showed up just a few times. The rearrangement links TRBV29-1 to TRBJ2-7, with D maybe TRBD1 (6 bases). The V gene lost 1 base and the J gene lost 3 bases, with 16 bases spanning the gap. The CDR3 sequence is 15 residues long. In germline, CDR1 is SQVTM, CDR2 ANQGSEA. This chain's CDR3 is CSVEARGTNNYEQYF. DNA for the CDR3: TGCAGCGTTGAAGCACGTGGGACAAACAACTACGAGCAGTACTTC.

This chain joins TRBV10-3 and TRBJ1-4; 7 bases are a match to TRBD1. Germline V lookup: CDR1 ENHRY, CDR2 SYGVKD. The CDR3 length is 14 residues. Germline trimming cut 5 bases from V and 5 bases from J; bases unmatched to any gene: 5. In DNA, the CDR3 is TGTGCCATCAGTCCGACAGGGACAAATGAAAAACTGTTTTTT. Its protein is CAISPTGTNEKLFF.

Remarks on this clonotype: Germline and junction disagree at one end, which may indicate a read error. The CDR3 here is CVSRRTSGRADTQYF. The CDR3 DNA follows: TGTGTCAGCAGGCGTACTAGCGGGAGGGCCGATACGCAGTATTTT. V usage is TRBV7-2 and J usage is TRBJ2-3; TRBD2 agrees at 13 bases. Looked up from germline, CDR1 is SGHTA and CDR2 is FQGNSA. The CDR3 sequence is 15 residues long.

The V call is TRBV12-3 or TRBV12-4, the J call TRBJ1-2, with TRBD1 as a possible D gene (6 bases). The V end lost 3 bases, the J end lost 6 bases, and 17 bases lay between the germline ends. The CDR3 length is 15 residues. The CDR3 DNA reads as TGTGCCAGCAGTTTGACGGGACACTTAAACCATGGCTACACCTTC. Encoded protein: CASSLTGHLNHGYTF.

This chain links TRBV5-4 with TRBJ1-5; weak D call: TRBD1 (6 bases). Germline V gene lookup returns CDR1 SGHNT and CDR2 YYREEE (reference sequence). This CDR3 spans 14 amino acids. The CDR3 DNA reads TGTGGCTGGGGGATAGCCGGGGGCTCTCAGCCCCAGCATTTT. This translates into CGWGIAGGSQPQHF.

This clonotype was observed many times. The gene calls are TRBV4-1 and TRBJ2-5, with a weak D call TRBD2 (6 bases). V lost 2 bases and J lost 7, with 11 bases in between. Germline V gene sequence: CDR1 MGHRA, CDR2 YSYEKL. This CDR3 is built from 13 residues. The DNA for the CDR3 is TGCGCCAGCAGCCAAATGGGAGCGGGGACCCAGTACTTC. It yields the protein CASSQMGAGTQYF.

The V call is TRBV20-1, the J call TRBJ2-7; D unclear. Trimming stripped 5 bases from V and 0 bases from J, with 8 bases between. There are 12 residues in the CDR3. Germline CDR1 DFQATT, CDR2 SNEGSKA (reference sequence). CDR3 protein: CSASRSSYEQYF. The CDR3 nucleotides read TGCAGTGCTTCTCGCAGCTCCTACGAGCAGTACTTC.

As regards this clonotype: The germline gene is not matched at one end of the junction; a read error may be the cause. This chain uses TRBV2 with TRBJ1-1, with 7 bases lining up with TRBD1. CDR3 length: 12 residues. The V gene's germline CDR1 is SNHLY and CDR2 FYNNEI. DNA of the CDR3: TGTGCCGGCAGTGTTGGCAGGGGGTCAGCTTTCTTT. Amino acids: CAGSVGRGSAFF.

This clonotype was counted ten times or more. The V call is TRBV4-1, the J call TRBJ2-1, with 11 bases identical to TRBD2. CDR1 and CDR2 (germline): MGHRA, YSYEKL. The CDR3 totals 16 residues. V gave up 0 bases and J gave up 8 bases; unmatched junction bases: 6. CDR3 bases: TGCGCCAGCAGCCAAGATAGGACTAGCGGGTGGGATGAGCAGTTCTTC. Residues: CASSQDRTSGWDEQFF.

This clonotype showed up just a few times. The rearrangement joins TRBV9 to TRBJ2-7, with a tentative D call TRBD1 (6 bases). The CDR3 has 14 amino acids. Trimming removed 0 bases from V and 3 bases from J, with 10 bases in between. Germline V gene data show CDR1 as SGDLS and CDR2 as YYNGEE. CDR3 sequence: CASSVVETGYEQYF. CDR3 nucleotide sequence: TGTGCCAGCAGCGTAGTCGAGACAGGCTACGAGCAGTACTTC.

This clonotype was detected a few times. In DNA form, the CDR3 reads TGTGCCAGCAGTGCCAGTCCCCATTTGACTGAAGCTTTCTTT. Its translation is CASSASPHLTEAFF. This sequence joins TRBV25-1 and TRBJ1-1; D gene unclear. CDR1 MGHDK and CDR2 SYGVNS come from the germline V gene. This CDR3 has 14 amino acids. The V and J ends lost 4 bases and 5 bases respectively, with 14 bases between them. The full variable domain, completed using reference TRBV25-1 and TRBJ1-1, is EADIYQTPRYLVIGTGKKITLECSQTMGHDKMYWYQQDPGMELHLIHYSYGVNSTEKGDLSSESTVSRIRTEHFPLTLESARPSHTSQYLCASSASPHLTEAFFGQGTRLTVV.

V gene TRBV4-1 combines with J gene TRBJ2-1, with TRBD2 matching over 8 bases. Losses at the gene ends were 2 bases for V and 6 bases for J; bases not matched to a gene: 15. Germline loops: CDR1 MGHRA, CDR2 YSYEKL. The CDR3 covers 18 residues. The CDR3 DNA is TGCGCCAGCAGCCAATTACTTAGCGGGGTCACCTGGGCCAATGAGCAGTTCTTC. It encodes CASSQLLSGVTWANEQFF.

This rearrangement joins TRBV7-8 to TRBJ1-5, with D perhaps TRBD1 (6 bases). V was trimmed by 7 bases and J by 4 bases, leaving 17 bases between them. There are 15 residues in the CDR3. Germline CDR1 SGHVS, CDR2 FQNEAQ. The CDR3 region has the DNA TGTGCCAGCACCTCCGGGCAAGACAGGAATCAGCCCCAGCATTTT. It encodes CASTSGQDRNQPQHF.

The chain employs TRBV20-1 and TRBJ1-1; 7 bases align to TRBD1. The germline CDR1 and CDR2 sequences are DFQATT and SNEGSKA (reference sequence). CDR3 length: 16 amino acids. V lost 2 bases to trimming and J lost 5 bases; unmatched junction nucleotides: 14. The CDR3 is CSARTQGNGVWTEAFF. The CDR3 nucleotides are TGCAGTGCTAGAACACAGGGGAATGGGGTGTGGACTGAAGCTTTCTTT.

A few counts support this clonotype. The chain has TRBV20-1 and TRBJ2-7; D not resolved. This CDR3 region has 13 residues. Germline values: CDR1 DFQATT, CDR2 SNEGSKA (reference sequence). V was clipped by 7 bases and J by 2 bases, with 15 bases between them. The CDR3 bases are TGCAGTGTCCCACCTGACCGTGCCTACGAGCAGTACTTC. Protein product: CSVPPDRAYEQYF.